This T cell receptor (beta chain) was retrieved from a study of shared clonotypes between healthy human individuals (dated by TCRdb to 2018 to 2021). A note on the overall study: The cohort comprised a couple of women and a few men aged 18 to 49 years. Per donor, three plates each were used for CD4 naive and CD4 memory, two for CD8 naive, and one for CD8 memory. The study deeply sequenced blood TCR repertoires of several healthy adults to estimate repertoire size and the extent of clonotype sharing between individuals. To increase sequencing depth and limit assay-specific biases, different laboratories used diverse techniques to prepare libraries and sequence TCR repertoires. Leukapheresis yielded between about 0.94 and 8.9 billion PBMCs per donor. Broader findings and caveats from the paper: The genetic and exposure-history diversity represented was limited by the small number of donors. Incomplete sequencing was indicated by rarefaction of sorted-subset datasets, despite the large sequencing depth. Naive subsets generally had larger estimated clonotype richness than memory subsets did. Compared with non-shared clonotypes, clonotypes shared by all four sorted-subset donors had higher generation probabilities. When a handful of donors were compared, the shared fraction of clonotypes was about 5.2% for naive CD4, about 4% for naive CD8, 2% to 2.5% for memory CD4, and 0.35% to 0.4% for memory CD8. Pairwise subsampling indicated that sequencing depth was expected to affect the degree of clonotype sharing among donors. Sampling was restricted to blood, and TCR repertoires in tissue are likely to differ from TCR repertoires in blood.

CD8 naive samples consisted of CD45RO-negative cells that were positively selected for CCR7, yielding a CD45RA+CCR7+ population without TemRA cells. The donors were healthy, HIV-negative adults with no recently reported acute infections or vaccinations. Every donor was a Caucasian adult residing in Nashville, Tennessee, USA. After blood collection by leukapheresis, PBMCs were isolated using Ficoll-Histopaque density gradient centrifugation and then cryopreserved in the vapor phase of liquid nitrogen. Analytical flow cytometry was used to check the purity and quantity of each magnetically sorted T cell population. Genomic DNA was isolated from each sorted fraction and quantified by UV absorbance on a Nanodrop 2000c. Regarding this clone: What this receptor recognizes is not known. Per-nucleotide qualities are absent, and no much larger clonotype sits a single base away.

Trimming removed 5 bases from V and 2 bases from J, leaving 16 bases between the germline ends. There are 15 amino acids in the CDR3, from cysteine to phenylalanine inclusive. The kept DNA is CDR3 alone, 45 bases in frame from the first base. As encoded in the germline V gene, CDR1 is SGHVS while CDR2 is FQNEAQ. TCR CDR3 regions were amplified from genomic DNA by multiplex PCR using the deep immunoSEQ assay. For each cell subset, the extracted genomic DNA was distributed evenly across all wells of several immunoSEQ 96-well plates, and each plate served as one replicate. For sorted subsets, roughly 200 ng of genomic DNA, equivalent to around 31,000 T cell genomes, went into each replicate PCR. The purified libraries were quantified using a Qubit 3.0 fluorometer, sized with a Bioanalyzer 2100, and then quantified again using the KAPA Library Quantification kit. Each immunoSEQ 96-well plate was sequenced on its own single-read 150-cycle Illumina NextSeq 550 flow cell. Per the authors' processing: The immunoSEQ output contained only junctional sequences without quality scores, so filtering could not match that applied to full-length reads. To assign V/J genes and CDR3, sequences were annotated against IMGT germline references using PyIR, a Python wrapper for IgBLAST v1.9. Reads with weak V/J assignments (E-value above 1e-6), missing CDR3, stop codons, out-of-frame junctions, or ambiguous translated residues were removed. V3J clonotypes were defined by identical inferred V gene, J gene, and CDR3 amino acid sequence. The percentage overlap between two repertoires was calculated by dividing the number of shared unique clonotypes by the size of the smaller repertoire. Repertoire richness was assessed with RTK rarefaction, the Chao1 estimator, and Recon v2.1 estimates of unobserved clonotypes. For all TCRbeta clonotypes obtained by the gDNA method from a few donors, generation probabilities were computed with OLGA. TCRdb took over this immuneACCESS table, retaining in-frame rearrangements with V and J assigned. Such tables are incomplete; in checked studies, under half of the missing clones stem from an unresolved V gene, and the remainder is unexplained. V and J calls and clone size are those listed in that table; D and trimming were worked out from the DNA. The table for this sample lists some 2,100,000 clones; about 92% of them were counted only once. Under 2% of the sample belongs to the ten largest clones.

The sample comprised naive CD8+ T cells from PBMCs. What this sample's cell subset or site label stands for: CD45RA+CCR7+. The rearrangement joined TRBV7-8 to TRBJ2-7, with the D gene uncertain. The TCR originated in a man aged 18-30 years in good health. Some clones in this sample may be carry-over from other donors' samples. The CDR3 reads as follows: CASSQLLQLAYEQYF. In nucleotides, the sequence is TGTGCCAGCAGCCAGCTACTGCAGCTAGCCTACGAGCAGTACTTC.